The present entry profiles one T cell receptor (beta chain) with its context. Its cognate antigen is unknown. The source of the sample is a study of cytomegalovirus exposure and HLA in healthy donors. General observations from the study: CMV serostatus was the only immune exposure information that was available. In a later analysis, TCR beta V- and J-gene trimming was associated with a missense DCLRE1C variant.

The CDR3 has 16 residues. Germline CDR1 and CDR2: LNHNV and YYDKDF (reference sequence). V shed 0 bases and J 2 bases; nucleotides not matched to a gene: 6. Primers for the PCR totalled 60 Vbeta and 13 Jbeta. Generated by immunoSEQ multiplex PCR, the TCRdb table keeps only in-frame clones and is missing some. The sample lists about 65,000 clones, 70% to 85% occurring once. The J gene is TRBJ2-7, the V gene TRBV15; the match to TRBD2 covers 8 bases. Sequencing was carried out using PBMCs. This clonotype was sampled from a girl aged 5-17 years in good health and CMV-seropositive. The DNA for the CDR3 is TGTGCCACCAGCAGAGAGACAGCGGGAGTACCCTACGAGCAGTACTTC. Translated: CATSRETAGVPYEQYF.